This T cell receptor beta chain came from a study of CD8+ T cells in alopecia areata. Study information: For 6 to 18 months, tofacitinib was taken, and 6 months off drug followed. Study-level findings and limits: Within the top 100, expanded CD8+ clones significantly decreased with tofacitinib, as did scalp clonality.

This sample's treatment: oral pan-JAK inhibitor, 5-10 mg twice daily. Cell sorting was applied to PBMCs, and CD4+ and CD8+ T cells were collected. Extraction of RNA preceded its reverse transcription into cDNA, which served as the sequencing template. The data were produced by immunoSEQ multiplex PCR, yet TCRdb's version contains in-frame clones alone and is incomplete. The sample carries some 200,000 clones, approximately 56% recorded once. In germline, CDR1 is SGHNT, CDR2 YYREEE (reference sequence). V shed 4 bases and J 6 bases; nucleotides not matched to a gene: 4. This CDR3 has 14 residues. A single count supports this clone. What it recognizes is unknown.

The V and J genes are TRBV5-4 and TRBJ2-1, with 10 bases identical to TRBD2. The TCR was taken from a human donor with alopecia areata. The sample in question was CD4+ T cells sorted from blood, obtained at week 4, from a patient treated with tofacitinib. The DNA of the CDR3 is TGTGCCAGCAGCGTGCCTAGCGGGGGCAATGAGCAGTTCTTC. Translated: CASSVPSGGNEQFF.